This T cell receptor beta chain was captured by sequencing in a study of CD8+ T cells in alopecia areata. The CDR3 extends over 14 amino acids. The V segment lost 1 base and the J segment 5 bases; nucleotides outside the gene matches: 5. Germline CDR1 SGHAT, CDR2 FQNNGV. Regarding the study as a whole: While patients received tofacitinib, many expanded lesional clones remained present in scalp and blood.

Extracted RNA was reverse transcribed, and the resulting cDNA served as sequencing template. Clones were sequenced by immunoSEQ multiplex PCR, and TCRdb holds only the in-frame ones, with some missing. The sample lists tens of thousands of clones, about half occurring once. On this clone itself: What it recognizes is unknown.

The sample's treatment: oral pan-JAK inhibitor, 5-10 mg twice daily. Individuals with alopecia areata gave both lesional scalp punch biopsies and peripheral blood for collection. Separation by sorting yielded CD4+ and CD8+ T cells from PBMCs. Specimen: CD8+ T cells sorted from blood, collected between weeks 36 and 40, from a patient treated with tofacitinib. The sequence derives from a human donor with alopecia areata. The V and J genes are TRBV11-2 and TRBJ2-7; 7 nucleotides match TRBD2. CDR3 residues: CASSLAGGVNEQYF. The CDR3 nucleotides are TGTGCCAGCAGCTTAGCGGGAGGAGTCAACGAGCAGTACTTC.